The rows below give T cell receptor beta chains drawn from one sample of a study of vaccination and CD4 T cells after COVID-19. No antigen has been assigned to these receptors. TCRdb reprocessed the PCR reads with MiXCR, giving one entry per CDR3 protein. The table shows about 21,000 distinct CDR3 sequences, with 45% to 60% occurring only once. Specimen: CD4+ T cells from blood, cultured in vitro. Receptors were obtained from a human donor who had recovered from COVID-19. Both conserved end residues are part of each CDR3. D genes are given only for firm matches. A row's size may be missing; if present it is once, few, many or a size class.

D	size	V	J	CDR3	DNA
NA	once	TRBV6-1	TRBJ1-6	CASSRTETNSPLHF	TGTGCCAGCAGCCGGACAGAGACGAATTCACCCCTCCACTTT
TRBD1	NA	TRBV2	TRBJ2-7	CSSSRGQGSHEQYF	TGTTCCTCCTCCCGGGGACAGGGGTCCCACGAGCAGTACTTC
NA	NA	TRBV6-2/TRBV6-3	TRBJ1-4	CASSYRQGRNEKLFF	TGTGCCAGCAGTTACAGGCAGGGCCGCAATGAAAAACTGTTTTTT
TRBD1	NA	TRBV20-1	TRBJ1-2	CSGGQGANYGYTF	TGCAGTGGAGGACAGGGAGCAAACTATGGCTACACCTTC
NA	NA	TRBV28	TRBJ1-2	CASRQTPLGGYTF	TGTGCCAGCAGACAAACCCCTCTGGGTGGCTACACCTTC
TRBD2	few	TRBV7-8	TRBJ2-1	CASRPLAGVSDEQFF	TGTGCCAGCAGACCGCTAGCGGGAGTTTCTGATGAGCAGTTCTTC
NA	NA	TRBV6-5	TRBJ1-6	CASSLGLGSPLHF	TGTGCCAGCAGTTTGGGACTTGGTTCACCCCTCCACTTT
TRBD2	NA	TRBV4-1	TRBJ2-3	CASSPTPTSGSTDTQYF	TGCGCCAGCAGCCCGACACCGACTAGCGGGAGTACAGATACGCAGTATTTT
NA	few	TRBV12-3/TRBV12-4	TRBJ1-1	CASSSTGTLRAFF	TGTGCCAGCAGTTCAACCGGGACCCTGAGAGCTTTCTTT
TRBD1	NA	TRBV20-1	TRBJ1-4	CSAAGDSDERLFF	TGCAGTGCAGCCGGGGACAGCGATGAAAGACTGTTTTTT
NA	few	TRBV6-2/TRBV6-3	TRBJ1-3	CASSYLYTIYF	TGTGCCAGCAGTTATCTCTACACCATATATTTT
NA	few	TRBV24-1	TRBJ1-5	CATSAQDQPQHF	TGTGCCACCAGTGCTCAAGATCAGCCCCAGCATTTT
TRBD1	few	TRBV6-2/TRBV6-3	TRBJ1-1	CASSYSLTGARGNTEAFF	TGTGCCAGCAGTTACTCTCTGACAGGGGCCAGGGGGAACACTGAAGCTTTCTTT
TRBD1	few	TRBV10-1	TRBJ1-6	CASSLGQGNSPLHF	TGCGCCAGCAGCCTTGGACAGGGGAATTCACCCCTCCACTTT
NA	NA	TRBV27	TRBJ1-1	CVSRPGSEGTEAFF	TGTGTCAGCAGACCAGGGTCGGAAGGAACTGAAGCTTTCTTT
TRBD2	NA	TRBV9	TRBJ2-5	CASSSGLAGGPETQYF	TGTGCCAGCAGCTCGGGACTAGCGGGAGGTCCAGAGACCCAGTACTTC
TRBD1	NA	TRBV14	TRBJ1-2	CASSIERGRGGYTF	TGTGCCAGCAGCATCGAGAGGGGGCGCGGTGGCTACACCTTC
NA	once	TRBV9	TRBJ2-5	CASSVGLGETQYF	TGTGCCAGCAGCGTAGGACTCGGAGAGACCCAGTACTTC
NA	few	TRBV15	TRBJ2-3	CATSSELQGTQYF	TGTGCCACCAGCAGCGAATTACAGGGTACGCAGTATTTT
NA	NA	TRBV6-2/TRBV6-3	TRBJ2-2	CATWTVNTGELFF	TGTGCCACCTGGACAGTTAACACCGGGGAGCTGTTTTTT
NA	NA	TRBV7-9	TRBJ2-7	CAGRSEGYEQYF	TGTGCCGGGCGATCGGAGGGCTACGAGCAGTACTTC
NA	NA	TRBV2	TRBJ2-5	CASSESPALVGTQYF	TGTGCCAGCAGTGAGTCTCCTGCGCTGGTCGGGACCCAGTACTTC
NA	few	TRBV30	TRBJ1-5	CAWSLGSAAQHF	TGTGCCTGGAGCCTAGGGTCGGCCGCCCAGCATTTT
NA	few	TRBV20-1	TRBJ1-4	CSARDPSATNEKLFF	TGCAGTGCTAGAGATCCGTCGGCAACTAATGAAAAACTGTTTTTT
NA	NA	TRBV30	TRBJ1-4	CASEVDEKLFF	TGTGCCTCAGAAGTGGATGAAAAACTGTTTTTT
NA	NA	TRBV19	TRBJ2-5	CASSIVGGETQYF	TGTGCCAGTAGTATAGTGGGGGGTGAGACCCAGTACTTC
TRBD1	NA	TRBV20-1	TRBJ2-7	CSARDLLGTGSSYEQYF	TGCAGTGCTAGAGATCTTCTGGGGACAGGTAGCTCCTACGAGCAGTACTTC
NA	few	TRBV30	TRBJ1-6	CAWDPGRTRGTNSPLHF	TGTGCCTGGGACCCGGGACGGACAAGGGGGACAAATTCACCCCTCCACTTT
NA	NA	TRBV29-1	TRBJ2-3	CSVRLVADTQYF	TGCAGCGTTCGCCTAGTTGCAGATACGCAGTATTTT
NA	NA	TRBV20-1	TRBJ1-1	CSARKFRGNTEAFF	TGCAGTGCTAGGAAATTCAGGGGGAACACTGAAGCTTTCTTT
NA	NA	TRBV19	TRBJ1-1	CASSIERTAGLNTEAFF	TGTGCCAGTAGTATTGAGAGGACGGCTGGACTGAACACTGAAGCTTTCTTT
TRBD1	few	TRBV6-1	TRBJ1-2	CASSTASGTGSYGYTF	TGTGCCAGCAGTACAGCTTCCGGGACAGGCTCCTATGGCTACACCTTC
TRBD1	NA	TRBV12-3/TRBV12-4	TRBJ2-7	CASRTGDFSEQYF	TGTGCCAGCCGGACAGGAGATTTCTCTGAGCAGTACTTC
NA	NA	TRBV3-1	TRBJ1-2	CASSQDWGTKGYTF	TGTGCCAGCAGCCAAGATTGGGGGACGAAAGGCTACACCTTC
NA	NA	TRBV6-1	TRBJ1-5	CASRLLAGSNQPQHF	TGTGCCAGCAGACTCTTGGCAGGGAGCAATCAGCCCCAGCATTTT
TRBD1	once	TRBV10-3	TRBJ1-6	CAISDGQGNSPLHF	TGTGCCATCAGTGATGGACAGGGAAATTCACCCCTCCACTTT
NA	NA	TRBV27	TRBJ2-5	CASRRGQSEETQYF	TGTGCCAGCAGGCGGGGACAGTCGGAAGAGACCCAGTACTTC
TRBD1	few	TRBV20-1	TRBJ1-1	CSARDPTGGTEAFF	TGCAGTGCTAGAGACCCGACAGGGGGCACTGAAGCTTTCTTT
TRBD1	NA	TRBV6-5	TRBJ1-5	CASSSGQKNQPQHF	TGTGCCAGCAGTTCGGGACAGAAGAATCAGCCCCAGCATTTT
TRBD2	NA	TRBV6-2/TRBV6-3	TRBJ2-5	CASSYPKTSGRMGETQYF	TGTGCCAGCAGTTACCCGAAAACTAGCGGGAGGATGGGAGAGACCCAGTACTTC
TRBD1	few	TRBV29-1	TRBJ1-1	CSGYRGRVNTEAFF	TGCAGCGGATACAGGGGCCGGGTGAACACTGAAGCTTTCTTT
NA	NA	TRBV24-1	TRBJ2-1	CATSEPGTGDNEQFF	TGTGCCACCAGTGAGCCCGGGACGGGAGACAATGAGCAGTTCTTC
TRBD2	NA	TRBV20-1	TRBJ2-7	CSARRAGGAYEQYF	TGCAGTGCTAGACGAGCGGGAGGGGCCTACGAGCAGTACTTC
NA	medium-sized	TRBV15	TRBJ2-7	CATSRDFGLPPYEQYF	TGTGCCACCAGCAGAGATTTTGGGCTACCCCCATACGAGCAGTACTTC
NA	NA	TRBV2	TRBJ2-3	CASRSWGGGTDTQYF	TGTGCCAGCAGGTCGTGGGGCGGGGGCACAGATACGCAGTATTTT
NA	few	TRBV28	TRBJ1-6	CASSLSQGFGYNSPLHF	TGTGCCAGCAGTTTATCCCAGGGATTTGGTTATAATTCACCCCTCCACTTT
TRBD2	NA	TRBV7-2	TRBJ2-7	CASSPIAGSLYEQYF	TGTGCCAGCAGCCCAATAGCGGGAAGTCTGTACGAGCAGTACTTC
TRBD1	few	TRBV7-6	TRBJ2-5	CASSSDRGTETQYF	TGTGCCAGCAGCTCGGACAGGGGGACGGAGACCCAGTACTTC
NA	few	TRBV6-1	TRBJ1-2	CASSRGGGPDGYTF	TGTGCCAGCAGTCGCGGTGGGGGGCCGGATGGCTACACCTTC
TRBD2	NA	TRBV20-1	TRBJ2-1	CSARRTSGRAHNEQFF	TGCAGTGCTAGAAGGACTAGCGGGAGGGCCCACAATGAGCAGTTCTTC
NA	few	TRBV6-5	TRBJ1-1	CASSYEWENTEAFF	TGTGCCAGCAGTTACGAGTGGGAGAACACTGAAGCTTTCTTT
NA	NA	TRBV20-1	TRBJ2-5	CSAREGLETQYF	TGCAGTGCTAGAGAAGGGTTAGAGACCCAGTACTTC